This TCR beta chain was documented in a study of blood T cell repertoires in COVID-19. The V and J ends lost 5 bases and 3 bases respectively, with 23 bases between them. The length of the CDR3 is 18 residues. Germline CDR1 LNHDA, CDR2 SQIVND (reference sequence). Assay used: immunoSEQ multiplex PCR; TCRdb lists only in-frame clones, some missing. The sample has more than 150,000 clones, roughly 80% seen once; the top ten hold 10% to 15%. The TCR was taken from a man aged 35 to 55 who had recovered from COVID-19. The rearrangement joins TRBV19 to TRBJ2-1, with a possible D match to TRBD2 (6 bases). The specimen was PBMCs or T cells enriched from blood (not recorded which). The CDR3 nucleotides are TGTGCCAGTAGTCGCCATACTCGCCTGGAGGGCCTCTACAATGAGCAGTTCTTC. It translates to CASSRHTRLEGLYNEQFF.